Below, one T cell receptor beta chain is given with its context. The sample is drawn from a study of STAT5B mutations in CD4+ large granular lymphocyte leukemia. The protocol was immunoSEQ multiplex PCR, while the TCRdb copy is restricted to in-frame clones and leaves out a portion. This sample yields around 33,000 clones, of which 69% are seen a single time; 2.7% belongs to the top ten. The germline gives CDR1 LNHDA, CDR2 SQIVND (reference sequence). There are 16 residues in the CDR3. V dropped 4 bases and J dropped 7 bases, with 19 bases sitting between them. The source material was CD4+ T cells from blood buffy coats. This chain connects TRBV19 to TRBJ1-4; tentative D call: TRBD1 (6 bases). This TCR was recovered from a human donor in good health. The CDR3 DNA follows: TGTGCCAGTAGTACCGGGACAATCGTAGGTATTGAAAAACTGTTTTTT. This translates into CASSTGTIVGIEKLFF.